These T cell receptor beta chains were read from a single sample in a study of OX40 agonist ivuxolimab in advanced cancers. Sequencing was performed with immunoSEQ multiplex PCR; in TCRdb, only in-frame clones are kept and a portion is missing. The data hold tens of thousands of clones, with approximately 90% observed a single time. This specimen was CD4+ or CD8+ T cells sorted from blood, taken in a trial of the OX40 agonist ivuxolimab. The receptors originated from an adult with an advanced solid tumor such as melanoma, head and neck, liver or kidney cancer. Each CDR3 is given with its conserved first and last residue. Each record gives: J gene, V gene, CDR3 protein.

J gene: TRBJ2-2
V gene: TRBV4-1
CDR3 protein: CASSPISGSAGELFF

J gene: TRBJ2-2
V gene: TRBV27
CDR3 protein: CASSSQGLATITGELFF

J gene: TRBJ1-4
V gene: TRBV5-1
CDR3 protein: CASSGGQGRGEKLFF

J gene: TRBJ2-7
V gene: TRBV6-1
CDR3 protein: CASRARNYEQYF

J gene: TRBJ2-1
V gene: TRBV6-5
CDR3 protein: CASSPGARVNEQFF

J gene: TRBJ2-2
V gene: TRBV11-1
CDR3 protein: CASSPDRGGLNTGELFF

J gene: TRBJ2-3
V gene: TRBV27
CDR3 protein: CASSLAGALVDTQYF

J gene: TRBJ1-3
V gene: TRBV11-2
CDR3 protein: CASSNGRKNTIYF

J gene: TRBJ2-5
V gene: TRBV7-2
CDR3 protein: CANSFGIREKETQYF

J gene: TRBJ2-5
V gene: TRBV28
CDR3 protein: CASSGTGTAQETQYF

J gene: TRBJ1-2
V gene: TRBV5-4
CDR3 protein: CASSSGQGQGGYTF